The T cell receptor beta chain described here comes from a study of beta chain features in type 1 diabetes. Study-wide results and caveats: The study found that naive, central memory and Treg TCRB repertoires appeared more similar in patients than in healthy donors. Shorter TCRB CDR3s, moderately but significantly so, were found in Type 1 diabetes patients in all four CD4+ subsets.

This clone has just a few counts. Its specificity is unknown. Sequencing targeted expressed TCRB transcripts, as all isolated RNA had been reverse transcribed. Here immunoSEQ multiplex PCR was the method, and the copy in TCRdb shows in-frame clones only, minus some. In the table there are nearly 700,000 clones, roughly 13% of which are singletons. In total, each donor contributed a single heparinised blood draw that averaged roughly 100 mL. The sequence came from a man younger than 35 with type 1 diabetes. The specimen was naive CD4+ T cells from blood.

This chain's CDR3 is CASSNRDRDVGELFF. For the CDR3, the DNA is TGTGCCAGCAGCAACCGGGACAGGGACGTCGGGGAGCTGTTTTTT. The V and J genes are TRBV7-9 and TRBJ2-2; 9 nucleotides match TRBD1. Germline CDR1 SEHNR, CDR2 FQNEAQ (reference sequence). V dropped 5 bases and J dropped 7; count of bases not matched to a gene: 8. CDR3 length: 15 amino acids.